These T cell receptor beta chains were read from a single sample in a study of CD8 T cells in Susac syndrome. A single record per CDR3 protein comes from TCRdb applying MiXCR to the immunoSEQ multiplex PCR reads. The table records 200,000 to 300,000 distinct CDR3 sequences, 96% of them present only once. Sequenced sample: CD4+ T cells from PBMCs. The receptors derive from a human donor with Susac syndrome. Each CDR3 is given with its conserved first and last residue. D genes are given only for firm matches. A row's size may be missing; if present it is once, few, many or a size class.

>.|TRBJ1-2|.|TRBV12-3/TRBV12-4
TGTGCCAGCAGTTTCTCGGGGTCCTATGGCTACACCTTC
CASSFSGSYGYTF
>.|TRBJ2-1|.|TRBV29-1
TGCAGCGTCCTCCGGATCGACAATGAGCAGTTCTTC
CSVLRIDNEQFF
>.|TRBJ2-1|once|TRBV28
TGTGCCAGCAGTGGCCCTGCTTCCTACAATGAGCAGTTCTTC
CASSGPASYNEQFF
>TRBD1|TRBJ2-5|once|TRBV28
TGTGCCAGCAGTCCATGGACAGGGGATAGGGAGACCCAGTACTTC
CASSPWTGDRETQYF
>.|TRBJ1-1|.|TRBV29-1
TGCAGCGTCGGCCCGCGGGACACCGAAGCTTTCTTT
CSVGPRDTEAFF
>TRBD2|TRBJ2-7|.|TRBV7-2
TGTGCCAGCGTGCTTACCGCGGGAGCGAAGCCTAACGAGCAGTACTTC
CASVLTAGAKPNEQYF
>.|TRBJ2-7|.|TRBV12-3/TRBV12-4
TGTGCCAGCACCCTACAGTACTCCTACGAGCAGTACTTC
CASTLQYSYEQYF
>.|TRBJ2-7|once|TRBV9
TGTGCCAGCAGCGTAGGTCCGGGAGCCCCCTACGAGCAGTACTTC
CASSVGPGAPYEQYF
>.|TRBJ2-5|.|TRBV20-1
TGCAGTGCTAGAAATTTCGGCGGCCAAGAGACCCAGTACTTC
CSARNFGGQETQYF
>TRBD1|TRBJ2-2|.|TRBV19
TGTGCCAGTAGTATCCCCGGGACAGGGGGGGCCGGGGAGCTGTTTTTT
CASSIPGTGGAGELFF
>.|TRBJ2-5|.|TRBV20-1
TGCAGTGCTAGAGATCCCAATGAGAAAGAGACCCAGTACTTC
CSARDPNEKETQYF
>.|TRBJ1-2|.|TRBV6-5
TGTGCCAGCACCGGGCTTGGTGGCTACACCTTC
CASTGLGGYTF
>.|TRBJ2-3|.|TRBV9
TGTGCCAGCAGCGTAGGGCATTTAGGGGGCACAGATACGCAGTATTTT
CASSVGHLGGTDTQYF
>.|TRBJ2-3|.|TRBV29-1
TGCAGCGTTCAAAAGAGGGCTAGCACAGATACGCAGTATTTT
CSVQKRASTDTQYF
>.|TRBJ1-5|.|TRBV4-2
TGTGCCAGCAGTCTAGGACAGACCAATCAGCCCCAGCATTTT
CASSLGQTNQPQHF
>.|TRBJ2-1|.|TRBV11-3
TGTGCCAGCAGCCCCGGTACATTTGACTACAATGAGCAGTTCTTC
CASSPGTFDYNEQFF
>.|TRBJ2-4|.|TRBV7-9
TGTGCCAGCAGCTTAGTTGGGGAAGGAGACATTCAGTACTTC
CASSLVGEGDIQYF
>.|TRBJ2-5|.|TRBV20-1
TGCAGTGCTAGAGTTGTCGAGGAGACCCAGTACTTC
CSARVVEETQYF
>TRBD1|TRBJ1-2|.|TRBV29-1
TGCAGCGTCCAAGTATTGGGACAGTCCCTGGGTACTAACTATGGCTACACCTTC
CSVQVLGQSLGTNYGYTF
>.|TRBJ1-2|.|TRBV29-1
TGCAGCGTTGAAACAGGCTATGGCTACACCTTC
CSVETGYGYTF
>.|TRBJ2-2|.|TRBV12-3/TRBV12-4
TGTGCCAGCAGCCAGGAAACCGGGGAGCTGTTTTTT
CASSQETGELFF
>.|TRBJ1-2|.|TRBV7-9
TGTGCCAGCAGCCTCGCCCAAGGTGGGGATGGCTACACCTTC
CASSLAQGGDGYTF
>.|TRBJ1-1|.|TRBV29-1
TGCAGCGTTGAGTTCGCGTCGAGGGCTTTCTTT
CSVEFASRAFF
>.|TRBJ2-1|.|TRBV12-3/TRBV12-4
TGTGCCAGCAGTTCCTACAGGGTCGGTGAGCAGTTCTTC
CASSSYRVGEQFF
>.|TRBJ1-5|.|TRBV20-1
TGCAGTGCTAGAGACTATTATCAGCCCCAGCATTTT
CSARDYYQPQHF
>.|TRBJ1-2|.|TRBV25-1
TGTGCCAGCAGTGATCCAGGAAGACTATATGGCTACACCTTC
CASSDPGRLYGYTF
>.|TRBJ1-1|.|TRBV3-1
TGTGCCAGCAGCCAGGGCGGGAAGAACACTGAAGCTTTCTTT
CASSQGGKNTEAFF
>.|TRBJ1-1|.|TRBV29-1
TGCAGCGTTGTGGTAATTTCTACTGAAGCTTTCTTT
CSVVVISTEAFF
>.|TRBJ2-2|.|TRBV7-8
TGTGCCAGCCCGGACGGATTGAACACCGGGGAGCTGTTTTTT
CASPDGLNTGELFF
>.|TRBJ2-1|.|TRBV29-1
TGCAGCGCCCTAAAGACCAACGGATGGCGCGGGCAATACAATGAGCAGTTCTTC
CSALKTNGWRGQYNEQFF
>TRBD1|TRBJ2-7|.|TRBV29-1
TGCAGCGTTTATCAGGGGGCCTACGAGCAGTACTTC
CSVYQGAYEQYF
>.|TRBJ1-2|.|TRBV6-5
TGTGCCAGCAGTTACGCACCGGGGGGCGCCTATGGCTACACCTTC
CASSYAPGGAYGYTF
>TRBD1|TRBJ2-2|.|TRBV14
TGTGCCAGCAGCCCATGGGACAGGCTCACCGGGGAGCTGTTTTTT
CASSPWDRLTGELFF
>TRBD2|TRBJ2-1|once|TRBV9
TGTGCCAGTACCGGGACTAGCGGGGCCTACAATGAGCAGTTCTTC
CASTGTSGAYNEQFF
>TRBD1|TRBJ1-2|.|TRBV7-9
TGTGCCAGCAGCTTATTAACCACGACAGGGCGCGGCTACACCTTC
CASSLLTTTGRGYTF
>TRBD2|TRBJ2-7|.|TRBV3-1
TGTGCCAGCAGCCTAGCCGGGACTAGCGAGGCCTACGAGCAGTACTTC
CASSLAGTSEAYEQYF
>.|TRBJ2-4|.|TRBV4-1
TGCGCCAGCAGCCGGACCTACGGGGCGTCCCTTCAGTACTTC
CASSRTYGASLQYF
>.|TRBJ1-4|.|TRBV20-1
TGCAGTGCTAGGTCGAGGGCAGACGAAAAACTGTTTTTT
CSARSRADEKLFF
>.|TRBJ1-2|.|TRBV20-1
TGCAGTGCTAGGCGCGGGGAGAATCCCAATCATGGCTACACCTTC
CSARRGENPNHGYTF
>.|TRBJ2-5|.|TRBV29-1
TGCAGCGTTGAAGAGCACCAAGAGACCCAGTACTTC
CSVEEHQETQYF
>TRBD2|TRBJ2-2|once|TRBV6-5
TGTGCCAGCAGATACCTTAGCGGGATGAACACCGGGGAGCTGTTTTTT
CASRYLSGMNTGELFF
>TRBD2|TRBJ2-1|.|TRBV9
TGTGCCAGCAGCCCCCGGACTAGGGATGAGCAGTTCTTC
CASSPRTRDEQFF
>.|TRBJ1-2|.|TRBV6-5
TGTGCCAGCACTAAGACGTCCTCCTATGGCTACACCTTC
CASTKTSSYGYTF
>TRBD1|TRBJ1-2|.|TRBV25-1
TGTGCCAGCAGATGGGGACAGAACTATGGCTACACCTTC
CASRWGQNYGYTF
>TRBD2|TRBJ2-3|.|TRBV4-2
TGTGCCAGCAGCCCTTATAGCGGGACTCAGTATTTT
CASSPYSGTQYF
>TRBD2|TRBJ2-7|.|TRBV7-8
TGTGCCAGCAGCCTCGAGGGACTAGCGGGAACCTACGAGCAGTACTTC
CASSLEGLAGTYEQYF
>.|TRBJ1-1|once|TRBV3-1
TGTGCCAGCAGCCAAGATAGCGGTCTAGGCACTGAAGCTTTCTTT
CASSQDSGLGTEAFF
>.|TRBJ2-7|.|TRBV18
TGTGCCAGCTCAACGGATTCCGTACCAACCTACGAGCAGTACTTC
CASSTDSVPTYEQYF
>TRBD2|TRBJ2-3|.|TRBV30
TGTGCCTGGAGTCCACTCGGACTAGCGGGAGGGCCGGATGAACATACGCAGTATTTT
CAWSPLGLAGGPDEHTQYF
>.|TRBJ2-1|.|TRBV24-1
TGTGCCACCAGTGGGGTAGCGCCATACAATGAGCAGTTCTTC
CATSGVAPYNEQFF
>.|TRBJ1-2|.|TRBV6-2/TRBV6-3
TGTGCCAGCAGCCGTGACAGTACCTATGGCTACACCTTC
CASSRDSTYGYTF
>.|TRBJ1-4|.|TRBV3-1
TGTGCCAGCAGCCAAGCAACTAATGAAAAACTGTTTTTT
CASSQATNEKLFF
>.|TRBJ2-1|.|TRBV28
TGTGCCAGCAGGATACGAGGGGAGCAGTTCTTC
CASRIRGEQFF
>.|TRBJ1-1|.|TRBV29-1
TGCAGCGTTCGAATGTTCAGGGACACTGAAGCTTTCTTT
CSVRMFRDTEAFF
>.|TRBJ1-2|.|TRBV4-1
TGCGCCAGCAGCCAGCCTTGGGAGAGCTATGGCTACACCTTC
CASSQPWESYGYTF
>.|TRBJ2-1|once|TRBV12-3/TRBV12-4
TGTGCCAGCAGCCGAACTCGCAATGAGCAGTTCTTC
CASSRTRNEQFF
>.|TRBJ1-1|.|TRBV30
TGTGCCTGGAGGCCGGGGGGCTTGCTCGCGGACACTGAAGCTTTCTTT
CAWRPGGLLADTEAFF
>.|TRBJ2-1|.|TRBV5-6
TGTGCCAGCAGCTTGATAACTAGTGACAATGAGCAGTTCTTC
CASSLITSDNEQFF
>TRBD1|TRBJ1-1|.|TRBV2
TGTGCCAGCAGTGAAGGACAGGGGGCAACTGAAGCTTTCTTT
CASSEGQGATEAFF
>TRBD1|TRBJ1-2|.|TRBV2
TGTGCCAGCAGGGCGAACGGACAGGGGTACGGCTACACCTTC
CASRANGQGYGYTF